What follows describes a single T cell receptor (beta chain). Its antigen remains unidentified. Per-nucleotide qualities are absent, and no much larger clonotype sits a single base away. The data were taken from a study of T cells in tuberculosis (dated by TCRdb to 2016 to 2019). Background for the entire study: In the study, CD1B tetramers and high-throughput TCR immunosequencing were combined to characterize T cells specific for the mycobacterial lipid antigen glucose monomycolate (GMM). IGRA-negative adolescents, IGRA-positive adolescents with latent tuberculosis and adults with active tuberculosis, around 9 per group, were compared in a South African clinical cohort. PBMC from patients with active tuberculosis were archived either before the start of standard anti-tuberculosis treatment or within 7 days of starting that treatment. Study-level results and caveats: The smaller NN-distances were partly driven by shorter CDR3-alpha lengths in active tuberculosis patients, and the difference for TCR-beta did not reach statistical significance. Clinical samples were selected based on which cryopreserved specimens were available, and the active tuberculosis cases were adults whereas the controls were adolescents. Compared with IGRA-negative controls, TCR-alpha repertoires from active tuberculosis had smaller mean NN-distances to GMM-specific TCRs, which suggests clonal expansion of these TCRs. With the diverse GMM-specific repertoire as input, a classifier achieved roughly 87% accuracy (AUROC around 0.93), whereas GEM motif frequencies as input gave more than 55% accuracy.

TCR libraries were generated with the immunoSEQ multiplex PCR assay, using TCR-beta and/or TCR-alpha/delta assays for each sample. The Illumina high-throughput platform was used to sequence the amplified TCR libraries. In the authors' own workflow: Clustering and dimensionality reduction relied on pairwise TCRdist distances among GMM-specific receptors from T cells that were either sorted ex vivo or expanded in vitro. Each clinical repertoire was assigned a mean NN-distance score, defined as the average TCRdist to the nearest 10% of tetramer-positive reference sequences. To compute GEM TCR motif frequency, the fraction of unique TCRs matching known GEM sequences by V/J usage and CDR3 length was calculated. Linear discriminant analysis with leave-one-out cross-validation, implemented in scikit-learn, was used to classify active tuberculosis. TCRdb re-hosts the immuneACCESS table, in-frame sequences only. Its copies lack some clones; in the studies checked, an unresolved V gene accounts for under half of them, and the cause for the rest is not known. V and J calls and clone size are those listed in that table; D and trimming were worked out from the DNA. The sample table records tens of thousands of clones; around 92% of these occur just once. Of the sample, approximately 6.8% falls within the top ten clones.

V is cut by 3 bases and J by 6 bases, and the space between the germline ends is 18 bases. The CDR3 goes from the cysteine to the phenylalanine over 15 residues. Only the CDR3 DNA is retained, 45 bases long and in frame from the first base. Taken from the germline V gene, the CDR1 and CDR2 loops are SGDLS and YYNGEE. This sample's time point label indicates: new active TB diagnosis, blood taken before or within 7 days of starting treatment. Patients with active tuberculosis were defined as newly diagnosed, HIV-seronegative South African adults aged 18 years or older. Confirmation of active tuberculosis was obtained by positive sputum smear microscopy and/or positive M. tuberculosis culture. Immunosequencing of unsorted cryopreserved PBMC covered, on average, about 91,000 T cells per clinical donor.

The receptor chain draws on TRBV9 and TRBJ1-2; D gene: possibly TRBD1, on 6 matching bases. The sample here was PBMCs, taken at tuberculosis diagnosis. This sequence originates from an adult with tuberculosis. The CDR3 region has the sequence CASSATHTGMHGYTF. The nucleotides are TGTGCCAGCAGCGCCACCCATACAGGGATGCATGGCTACACCTTC.